The 9 T cell receptor beta chains listed next were all sequenced from one sample in a study of blood T cell repertoires in COVID-19. Some clones are missing from TCRdb's copy, which holds only in-frame ones; the method was immunoSEQ multiplex PCR. The data hold about 87,000 clones, with around three quarters observed a single time. The sample was peripheral blood. The receptors shown here come from a woman aged 45-65 years with acute or convalescent COVID-19.

The V and J genes are TRBV28 and TRBJ1-4, with TRBD1 matching over 7 bases. V gave up 5 bases and J gave up 5 bases; unmatched junction bases: 5. This CDR3 spans 14 amino acids. Germline CDR1 MDHEN, CDR2 SYDVKM. The CDR3 loop is CASSVGQANEKLFF. In DNA form, the CDR3 reads TGTGCCAGCAGTGTAGGACAGGCAAATGAAAAACTGTTTTTT.

The chain employs TRBV5-1 and TRBJ1-1, with 9 bases lining up with TRBD1. The CDR3 is 16 residues long. J was trimmed by 4 bases and V by 4 bases; bases with no gene match: 11. Germline values: CDR1 SGHRS, CDR2 YFSETQ. DNA of the CDR3: TGCGCCAGCAGCCCTACCGGACAGGGGATGAGCACTGAAGCTTTCTTT. Protein product: CASSPTGQGMSTEAFF. Looking up the rest from reference TRBV5-1 and TRBJ1-1 gives the full variable domain: KAGVTQTPRYLIKTRGQQVTLSCSPISGHRSVSWYQQTPGQGLQFLFEYFSETQRNKGNFPGRFSGRQFSNSRSEMNVSTLELGDSALYLCASSPTGQGMSTEAFFGQGTRLTVV.

This chain connects TRBV9 to TRBJ2-3; D gene unclear. The CDR3 is 13 residues long. Germline V gene sequence: CDR1 SGDLS, CDR2 YYNGEE. Trimming removed 0 bases from V and 3 bases from J, with 5 bases in between. CDR3 region: CASSVDSTDTQYF. The CDR3 nucleotides read TGTGCCAGCAGCGTAGATAGTACAGATACGCAGTATTTT.

This clone was detected once. The chain links TRBV11-2 to TRBJ2-1; D ambiguous. The V end lost 5 bases, the J end lost 7 bases, and 6 bases lay between the germline ends. This CDR3 has 11 amino acids. Germline assignment: CDR1 SGHAT and CDR2 FQNNGV. The CDR3 loop reads CASSTANEQFF. The CDR3 DNA follows: TGTGCCAGCAGCACAGCTAATGAGCAGTTCTTC. Filled out from reference TRBV11-2 and TRBJ2-1, the complete variable domain reads EAGVAQSPRYKIIEKRQSVAFWCNPISGHATLYWYQQILGQGPKLLIQFQNNGVVDDSQLPKDRFSAERLKGVDSTLKIQPAKLEDSAVYLCASSTANEQFFGPGTRLTVL.

V and J are TRBV4-1 and TRBJ1-6; D unclear. Trimming took 3 bases from V and 7 from J, leaving 16 bases between them. The CDR3 extends over 16 amino acids. Germline loops: CDR1 MGHRA, CDR2 YSYEKL. As DNA, the CDR3 is TGCGCCAGCAGCCAGGACCCCACGGGAGTGAATTCACCCCTCCACTTT. This translates into CASSQDPTGVNSPLHF.

Only a few counts were recorded for this clone. V is TRBV6-5 and J is TRBJ2-7, with TRBD1 matching over 10 bases. The CDR3 sequence is 14 residues long. CDR1 and CDR2 (germline): MNHEY, SVGAGI. The junction had 6 bases not matched to a gene; V was cut back by 4 bases and J by 6 bases. The CDR3 DNA reads as TGTGCCAGCAGTTTCGGGACAGGGGAAGGCGAGCAGTACTTC. Translated: CASSFGTGEGEQYF.

This rearrangement joins TRBV27 to TRBJ2-1; the D gene is possibly TRBD1 (9 bases). CDR1 is MNHEY, CDR2 SMNVEV, per germline (reference sequence). The CDR3 contains 16 residues. Trimming removed 7 bases from V and 7 bases from J, with 23 bases in between. In nucleotides, the CDR3 is TGTGCCAGCAACCGGGGGGGACAGGGAGTTCGGAATGAGCAGTTCTTC. Protein product: CASNRGGQGVRNEQFF.

J is TRBJ2-1 and V is TRBV5-1, with 8 bases matching TRBD1. The CDR3 is made up of 15 amino acids. V trimming: 0 bases; J trimming: 6 bases; junction bases outside the gene matches: 5. Germline CDR1 and CDR2: SGHRS and YFSETQ. The CDR3 DNA is TGCGCCAGCAGCTTGGAACTAGGACAGGGCAATGAGCAGTTCTTC. It translates to CASSLELGQGNEQFF.

This clone has just one count. The chain recombines TRBV11-2 with TRBJ2-7; a weak D match, TRBD2 (6 bases). Trimming pared 5 bases from V and 3 bases from J, leaving 8 bases between. Per germline, CDR1 SGHAT and CDR2 FQNNGV. CDR3 size: 12 residues. The CDR3, as DNA: TGTGCCAGCAGCCCCGGGGGCTACGAGCAGTACTTC. Its translation is CASSPGGYEQYF.